This T cell receptor beta chain was obtained from a study of blood T cells in healthy people across ages. PCR was performed a second time for about 6 to 12 cycles using a sample-barcoded 5' primer and a J-beta primer mix. Every sample gave at least 2.5 million paired-end reads containing CDR3. Each CDR3 protein gets one entry after TCRdb re-called the 5' RACE reads with MiXCR. Of hundreds of thousands of distinct CDR3 sequences in the sample, around 52% were seen once. This clonotype came up many times. Germline CDR1 is SGHRS and CDR2 is YFSETQ. Trimming at V came to 3 bases and at J to 3 bases, leaving 5 bases not matched to a gene. The CDR3 contains 15 residues.

This clonotype originated in a woman older than 75 in good health. This chain uses TRBV5-1 with TRBJ2-1; 8 bases fit TRBD2. The source material was blood. CDR3 residues: CASSSAGTSYNEQFF. CDR3 in DNA: TGCGCCAGCAGCTCCGCCGGGACTAGCTACAATGAGCAGTTCTTC.